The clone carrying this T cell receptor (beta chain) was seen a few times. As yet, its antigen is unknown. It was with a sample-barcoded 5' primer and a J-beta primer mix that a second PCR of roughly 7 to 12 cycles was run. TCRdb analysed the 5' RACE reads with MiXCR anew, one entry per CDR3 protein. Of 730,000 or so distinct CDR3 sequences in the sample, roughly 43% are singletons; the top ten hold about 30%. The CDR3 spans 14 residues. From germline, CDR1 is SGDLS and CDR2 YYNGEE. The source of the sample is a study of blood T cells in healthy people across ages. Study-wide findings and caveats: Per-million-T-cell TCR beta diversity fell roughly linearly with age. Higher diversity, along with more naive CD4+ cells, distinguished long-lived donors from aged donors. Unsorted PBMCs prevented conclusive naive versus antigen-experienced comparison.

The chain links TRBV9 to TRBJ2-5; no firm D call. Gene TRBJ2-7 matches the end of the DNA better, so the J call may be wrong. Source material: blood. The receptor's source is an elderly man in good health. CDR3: CASSVSTELDEQYF. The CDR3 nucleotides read TGTGCCAGCAGCGTGTCCACAGAGTTGGACGAGCAGTACTTC.